This T cell receptor beta chain appears in the sequencing data of a study of CD8 T cells in Susac syndrome. The CDR3 is made up of 11 amino acids. Per germline, CDR1 KGHDR and CDR2 SFDVKD. Trimming removed 7 bases from V and 5 bases from J, with 6 bases in between. The authors sequenced TCR beta from blood CD8+ and CD4+ T cells. Concerning this clonotype itself: Its cognate antigen is unknown.

Reverse transcription of roughly 0.5 to 1 ug RNA was carried out with random hexamers. Across 54 Vbeta and 13 Jbeta, immunoSEQ multiplex PCR amplified TCR beta CDR3. TCRdb itself ran the immunoSEQ multiplex PCR reads through MiXCR, one entry per CDR3 protein. Found here are a few hundred thousand distinct CDR3 sequences, more than 75% of them singletons; the top ten hold about 0.11%. Regarding the study as a whole: The study acknowledged a relatively small number of individuals in its TCR sequencing and HLA analysis.

This receptor was identified in a human donor with multiple sclerosis. Material: CD8+ T cells from PBMCs. The chain couples TRBV24-1 to TRBJ2-3, with no clear D. The CDR3 here is CATSWKDTQYF. In nucleotides, the CDR3 is TGTGCCACCAGCTGGAAAGATACGCAGTATTTT.